This TCR beta chain stems from a study of shared clonotypes between healthy human individuals. The data were produced by immunoSEQ multiplex PCR, yet TCRdb's version contains in-frame clones alone and is incomplete. The repertoire holds 2 million to 3 million clones, just over 90% seen once, with over 0.12% in the top ten. V gave up 5 bases and J gave up 1 base, with 16 bases separating them. CDR1 is SGHAT and CDR2 is FQDESV in the germline V gene (reference sequence). The CDR3 totals 16 residues. V usage is TRBV11-1 and J usage is TRBJ2-3, with a possible D match to TRBD1 (7 bases). Material for sequencing was naive CD4+ T cells sorted from blood. Described subset: CD45RA+ positively selected. The clonotype originates from a man between 18 and 35 years old in good health. In DNA form, the CDR3 reads TGTGCCAGCAGCACCCTCAGGGGGGCTGGCACAGATACGCAGTATTTT. This translates into CASSTLRGAGTDTQYF.